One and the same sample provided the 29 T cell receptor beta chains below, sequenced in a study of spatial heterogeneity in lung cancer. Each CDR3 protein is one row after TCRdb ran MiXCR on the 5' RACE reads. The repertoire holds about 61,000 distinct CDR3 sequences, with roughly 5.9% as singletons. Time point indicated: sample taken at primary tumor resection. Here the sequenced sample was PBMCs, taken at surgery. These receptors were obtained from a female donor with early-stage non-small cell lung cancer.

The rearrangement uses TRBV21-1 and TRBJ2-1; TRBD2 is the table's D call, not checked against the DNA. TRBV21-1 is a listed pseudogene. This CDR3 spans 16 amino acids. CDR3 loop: CASSKIRELPTGEQFF. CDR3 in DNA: TGTGCCAGCAGCAAGATTCGAGAACTCCCTACGGGTGAGCAGTTCTTC.

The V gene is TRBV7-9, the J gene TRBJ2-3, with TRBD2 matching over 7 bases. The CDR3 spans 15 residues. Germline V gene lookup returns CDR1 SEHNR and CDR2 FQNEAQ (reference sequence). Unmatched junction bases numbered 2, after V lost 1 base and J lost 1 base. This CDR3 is CASSLERGRTDTQYF. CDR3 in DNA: TGTGCCAGCAGCTTAGAGCGGGGACGCACAGATACGCAGTATTTT.

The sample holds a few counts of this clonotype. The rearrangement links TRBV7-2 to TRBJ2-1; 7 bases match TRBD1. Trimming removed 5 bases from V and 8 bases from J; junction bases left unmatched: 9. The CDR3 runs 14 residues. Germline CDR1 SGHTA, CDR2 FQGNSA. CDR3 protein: CASSPGQASDEQFF. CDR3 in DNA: TGTGCCAGCAGCCCTGGACAGGCCAGTGATGAGCAGTTCTTC.

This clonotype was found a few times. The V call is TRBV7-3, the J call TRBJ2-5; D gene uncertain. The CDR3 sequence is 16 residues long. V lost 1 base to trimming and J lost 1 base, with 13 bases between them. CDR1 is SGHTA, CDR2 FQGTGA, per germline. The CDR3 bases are TGTGCCAGCAGCTTAAGTACTGGGGTAACCCAAGAGACCCAGTACTTC. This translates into CASSLSTGVTQETQYF.

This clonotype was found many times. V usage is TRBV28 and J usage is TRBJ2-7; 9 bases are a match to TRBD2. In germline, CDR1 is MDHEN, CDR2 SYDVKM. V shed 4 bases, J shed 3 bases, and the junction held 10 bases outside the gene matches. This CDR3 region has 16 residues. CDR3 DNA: TGTGCCAGCAGTTCTACCGGGACTAGCACCGTCTACGAGCAGTACTTC. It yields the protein CASSSTGTSTVYEQYF.

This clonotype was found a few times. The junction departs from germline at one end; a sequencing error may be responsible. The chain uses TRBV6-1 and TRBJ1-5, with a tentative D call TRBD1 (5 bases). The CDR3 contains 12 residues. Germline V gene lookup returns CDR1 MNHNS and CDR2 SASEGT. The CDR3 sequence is CASREGDQPQHF. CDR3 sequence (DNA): TGTGCCAGCAGGGAAGGGGATCAGCCCCAGCATTTT.

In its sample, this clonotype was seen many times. CDR3 in DNA: TGCGCCAGCAGCTTGGCCCCGGCGGGGACCGGGGAGCTGTTTTTT. This translates into CASSLAPAGTGELFF. This chain links TRBV5-1 with TRBJ2-2, with D possibly being TRBD2 (6 bases). Germline values: CDR1 SGHRS, CDR2 YFSETQ. The V end was cut by 0 bases, the J end by 5 bases, with 11 bases between. CDR3 length equals 15 residues.

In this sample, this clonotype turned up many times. The CDR3 DNA reads TGTGCCAGCAGCTTGGGGCCCGAGGGGAACACTGAAGCTTTCTTT. Amino acid sequence: CASSLGPEGNTEAFF. The chain uses TRBV5-5 and TRBJ1-1; D is ambiguous. Germline V gives CDR1 SGHKS, CDR2 YYEKEE (reference sequence). Trimming took off 0 bases at V and 1 base at J, with 10 bases between the two ends. The CDR3 is 15 residues long.

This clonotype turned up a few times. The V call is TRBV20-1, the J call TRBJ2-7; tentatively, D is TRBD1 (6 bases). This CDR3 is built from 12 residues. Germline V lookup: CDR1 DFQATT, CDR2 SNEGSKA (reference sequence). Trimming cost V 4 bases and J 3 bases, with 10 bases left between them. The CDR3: CSATQGLYEQYV. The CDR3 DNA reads TGCAGTGCTACACAGGGTCTCTACGAGCAGTACGTC.

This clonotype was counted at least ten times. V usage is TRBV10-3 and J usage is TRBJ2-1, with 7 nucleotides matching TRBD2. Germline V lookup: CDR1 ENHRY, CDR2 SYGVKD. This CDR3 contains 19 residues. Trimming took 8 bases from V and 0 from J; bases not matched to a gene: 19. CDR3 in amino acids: CAISRLAAAKVRSYNEQFF. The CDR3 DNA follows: TGTGCCATCTCGCGACTAGCAGCCGCCAAGGTACGCTCCTACAATGAGCAGTTCTTC.

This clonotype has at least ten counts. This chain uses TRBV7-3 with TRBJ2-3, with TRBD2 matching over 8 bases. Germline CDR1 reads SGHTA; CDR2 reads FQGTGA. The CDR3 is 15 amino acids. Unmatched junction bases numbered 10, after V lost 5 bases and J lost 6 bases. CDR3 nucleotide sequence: TGTGCCAGCAGCGAGACGGGACTAGTAATGGATACGCAGTATTTT. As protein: CASSETGLVMDTQYF.

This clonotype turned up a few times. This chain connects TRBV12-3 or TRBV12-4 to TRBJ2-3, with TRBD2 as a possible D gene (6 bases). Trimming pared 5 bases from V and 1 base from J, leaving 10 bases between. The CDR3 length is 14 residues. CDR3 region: CASSASSGTDTQYF. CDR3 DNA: TGTGCCAGCAGTGCCTCTAGCGGCACAGATACGCAGTATTTT.

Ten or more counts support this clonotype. CDR3 region: CASLGATANYGYTF. In DNA, the CDR3 is TGTGCCAGCCTTGGGGCGACAGCCAACTATGGCTACACCTTC. V usage is TRBV6-2 or TRBV6-3 and J usage is TRBJ1-2, with D tentatively TRBD1 (5 bases). The CDR3 contains 14 residues. Between the trimmed V and J ends, which lost 8 bases and 2 bases, there was a span of 15 bases. Germline values: CDR1 MNHEY, CDR2 SVGEGT.

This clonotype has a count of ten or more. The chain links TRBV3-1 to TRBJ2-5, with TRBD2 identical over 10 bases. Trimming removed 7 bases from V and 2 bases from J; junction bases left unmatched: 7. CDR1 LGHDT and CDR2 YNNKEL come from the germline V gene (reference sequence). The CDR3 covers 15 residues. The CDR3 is CASILAGARQETQYF. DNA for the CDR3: TGTGCCAGCATTCTAGCGGGGGCCCGTCAAGAGACCCAGTACTTC.

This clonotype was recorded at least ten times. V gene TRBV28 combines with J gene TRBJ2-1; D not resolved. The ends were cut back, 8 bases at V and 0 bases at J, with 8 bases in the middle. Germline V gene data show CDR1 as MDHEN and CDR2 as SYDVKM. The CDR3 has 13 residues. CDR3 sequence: CASRRGSYNEQFF. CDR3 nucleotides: TGTGCCAGCCGGAGAGGCTCCTACAATGAGCAGTTCTTC.

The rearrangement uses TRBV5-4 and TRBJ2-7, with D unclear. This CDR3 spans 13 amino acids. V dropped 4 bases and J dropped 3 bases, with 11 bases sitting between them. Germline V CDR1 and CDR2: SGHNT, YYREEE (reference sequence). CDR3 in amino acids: CASSVGRSYEQYV. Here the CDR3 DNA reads TGTGCCAGCAGCGTCGGCAGGAGCTACGAGCAGTACGTC.

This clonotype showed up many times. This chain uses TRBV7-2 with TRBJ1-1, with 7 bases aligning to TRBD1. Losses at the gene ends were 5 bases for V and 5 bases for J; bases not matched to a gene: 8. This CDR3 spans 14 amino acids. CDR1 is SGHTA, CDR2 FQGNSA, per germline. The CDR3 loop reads CASSPQGGKTEAFF. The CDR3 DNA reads TGTGCCAGCAGCCCCCAGGGGGGGAAGACTGAAGCTTTCTTT.

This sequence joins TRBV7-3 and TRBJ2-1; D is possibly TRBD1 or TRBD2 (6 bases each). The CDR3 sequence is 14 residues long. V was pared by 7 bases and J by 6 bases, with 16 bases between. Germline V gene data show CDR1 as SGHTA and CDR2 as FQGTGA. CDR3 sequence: CASTQGGLFNEQFF. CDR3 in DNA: TGTGCCAGCACCCAAGGGGGGCTTTTCAATGAGCAGTTCTTC.

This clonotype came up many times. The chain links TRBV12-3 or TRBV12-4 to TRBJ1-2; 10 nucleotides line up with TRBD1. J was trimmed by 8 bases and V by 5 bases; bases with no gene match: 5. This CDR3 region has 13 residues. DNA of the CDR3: TGTGCCAGCAGTATGGGACAGGGGCACGGCTACACCTTC. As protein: CASSMGQGHGYTF.

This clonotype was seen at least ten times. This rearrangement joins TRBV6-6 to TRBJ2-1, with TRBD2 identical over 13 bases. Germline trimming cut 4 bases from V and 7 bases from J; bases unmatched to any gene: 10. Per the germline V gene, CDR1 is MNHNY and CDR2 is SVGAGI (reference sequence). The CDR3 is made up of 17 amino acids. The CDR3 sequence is CASSSLRTSGSGNEQFF. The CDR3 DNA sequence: TGTGCCAGCAGTTCCTTGAGGACTAGCGGGAGTGGAAATGAGCAGTTCTTC.

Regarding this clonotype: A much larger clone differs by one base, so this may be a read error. The CDR3 sequence is CASRRDRASGNTLYF. For the CDR3, the DNA is TGTGCCAGCAGGCGGGACCGGGCAAGCGGAAACACCTTATATTTT. V is TRBV28 and J is TRBJ1-3, with D possibly matching TRBD1 (5 bases). The CDR3 sequence is 15 residues long. CDR1 and CDR2 (germline): MDHEN, SYDVKM.

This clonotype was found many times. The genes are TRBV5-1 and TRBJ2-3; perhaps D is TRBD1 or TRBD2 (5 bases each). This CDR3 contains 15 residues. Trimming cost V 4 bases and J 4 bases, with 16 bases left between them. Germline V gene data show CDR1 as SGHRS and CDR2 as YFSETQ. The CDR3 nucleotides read TGCGCCAGCAGCCAATTAAGGGGAGAGGCAGATACGCAGTATTTT. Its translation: CASSQLRGEADTQYF.

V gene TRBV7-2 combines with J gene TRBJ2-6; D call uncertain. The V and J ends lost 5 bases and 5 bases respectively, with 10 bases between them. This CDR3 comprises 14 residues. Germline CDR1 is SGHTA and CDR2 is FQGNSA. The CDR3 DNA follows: TGTGCCAGCAGCGAGAGAGTCTGGGCCAACGTCCTGACTTTC. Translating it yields CASSERVWANVLTF.

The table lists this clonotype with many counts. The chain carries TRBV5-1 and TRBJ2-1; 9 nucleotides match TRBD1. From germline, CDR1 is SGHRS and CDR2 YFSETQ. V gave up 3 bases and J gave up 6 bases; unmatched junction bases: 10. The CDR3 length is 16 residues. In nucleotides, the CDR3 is TGCGCCAGCAGCTGGACCGGGACAGGGAATGCCAATGAGCAGTTCTTC. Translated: CASSWTGTGNANEQFF.

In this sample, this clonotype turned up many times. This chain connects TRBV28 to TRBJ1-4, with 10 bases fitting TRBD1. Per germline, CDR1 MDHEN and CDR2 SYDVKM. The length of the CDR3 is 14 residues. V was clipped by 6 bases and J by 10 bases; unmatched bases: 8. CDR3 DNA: TGTGCCAGCAGGACAGGGGGCGATCGTCCAAAACTGTTTTTT. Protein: CASRTGGDRPKLFF.

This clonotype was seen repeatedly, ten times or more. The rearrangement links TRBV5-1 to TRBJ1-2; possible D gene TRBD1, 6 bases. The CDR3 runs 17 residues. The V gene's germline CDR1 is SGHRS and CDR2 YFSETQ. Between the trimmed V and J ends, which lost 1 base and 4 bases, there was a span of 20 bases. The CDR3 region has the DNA TGCGCCAGCAGCTTGCAAACCTCTCCCACAGGGAGCTATGGCTACACCTTC. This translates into CASSLQTSPTGSYGYTF.

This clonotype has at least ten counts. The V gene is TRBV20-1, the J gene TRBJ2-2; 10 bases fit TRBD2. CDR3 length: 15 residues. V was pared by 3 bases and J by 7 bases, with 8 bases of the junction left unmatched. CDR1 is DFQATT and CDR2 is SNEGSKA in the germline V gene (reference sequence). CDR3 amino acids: CSASATSGIGGELFF. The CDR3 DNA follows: TGCAGTGCTAGCGCTACTAGCGGGATAGGCGGGGAGCTGTTTTTT.

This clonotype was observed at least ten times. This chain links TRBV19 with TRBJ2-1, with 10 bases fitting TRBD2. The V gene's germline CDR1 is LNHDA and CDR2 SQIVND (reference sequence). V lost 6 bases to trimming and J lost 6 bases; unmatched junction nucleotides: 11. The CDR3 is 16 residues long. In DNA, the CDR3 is TGTGCCAGTAGCCGCCTCACTAGCGGGGCCTTCAATGAGCAGTTCTTC. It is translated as CASSRLTSGAFNEQFF.

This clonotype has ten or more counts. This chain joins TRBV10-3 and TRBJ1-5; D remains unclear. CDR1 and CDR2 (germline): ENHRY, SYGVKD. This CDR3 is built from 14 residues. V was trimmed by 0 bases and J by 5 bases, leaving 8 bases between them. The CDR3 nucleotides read TGTGCCATCAGTGAGTCGAGAGCCGATCAGCCCCAGCATTTT. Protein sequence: CAISESRADQPQHF.